The present T cell receptor beta chain was sequenced within a study of shared T cell receptors in the human thymus. The protocol was immunoSEQ multiplex PCR, while the TCRdb copy is restricted to in-frame clones and leaves out a portion. The profile shows a few hundred thousand clones, approximately 95% of them singletons. This CDR3 comprises 18 residues. V lost 5 bases to trimming and J lost 0 bases, with 19 bases between them. Looked up from germline, CDR1 is MNHEY and CDR2 is SMNVEV (reference sequence). The specimen sequenced was thymocytes. This receptor was identified in a human donor. The V gene is TRBV27, the J gene TRBJ2-2; D possibly corresponds to TRBD1 (5 bases). The CDR3 sequence: CASSPSRQHLSNTGELFF. The CDR3 nucleotides are TGTGCCAGCAGTCCCTCACGACAGCATCTTTCGAACACCGGGGAGCTGTTTTTT.